The 20 T cell receptor beta chains reported below all come from one sample, sequenced in a study of cytomegalovirus exposure and HLA in healthy donors. Primers: 60 Vbeta forward and 13 Jbeta reverse. Only in-frame clones appear in the TCRdb table, and some are missing; sequencing was by immunoSEQ multiplex PCR. The sample has under 200,000 clones; roughly 73% are singletons. Sequenced sample: PBMCs. The receptors were sampled from a male donor in good health and CMV-seronegative.

This CDR3 reads CASSFSGRPSYEQYF. CDR3 DNA sequence: TGTGCCAGCAGCTTTAGCGGGAGGCCCTCCTACGAGCAGTACTTC. J is TRBJ2-7 and V is TRBV5-6, with 10 bases identical to TRBD2. V gave up 2 bases and J gave up 0 bases; unmatched junction bases: 2. CDR3 length: 15 residues. Germline V CDR1 and CDR2: SGHDT, YYEEEE. Supplemented by reference TRBV5-6 and TRBJ2-7, the full variable domain reads DAGVTQSPTHLIKTRGQQVTLRCSPKSGHDTVSWYQQALGQGPQFIFQYYEEEERQRGNFPDRFSGHQFPNYSSELNVNALLLGDSALYLCASSFSGRPSYEQYFGPGTRLTVT.

The table lists this clone with a few counts. The V call is TRBV7-2, the J call TRBJ2-3, with D unresolved. The CDR3 runs 13 residues. The germline V gene has CDR1 SGHTA and CDR2 FQGNSA. V lost 10 bases and J lost 3, with 14 bases in between. The CDR3 loop is CATPGGMTDTQYF. The CDR3 DNA follows: TGTGCCACCCCAGGTGGTATGACAGATACGCAGTATTTT.

This chain links TRBV7-3 with TRBJ2-1; 10 bases agree with TRBD1. The V gene's germline CDR1 is SGHTA and CDR2 FQGTGA. This CDR3 spans 22 amino acids. V dropped 2 bases and J dropped 1; count of bases not matched to a gene: 20. CDR3: CASSLGRGWDRGKSRSYNEQFF. DNA for the CDR3: TGTGCCAGCAGCTTAGGAAGGGGGTGGGACAGGGGAAAAAGTAGGTCCTACAATGAGCAGTTCTTC.

This chain links TRBV9 with TRBJ1-5; D is possibly TRBD1 (6 bases). Trimming took 4 bases from V and 6 from J, leaving 17 bases between them. Germline V gives CDR1 SGDLS, CDR2 YYNGEE. There are 15 residues in the CDR3. CDR3 sequence reads: CASSLQGGTVQPQHF. CDR3 nucleotide sequence: TGTGCCAGCAGCCTGCAAGGGGGAACTGTTCAGCCCCAGCATTTT.

The chain has TRBV10-3 and TRBJ1-3; TRBD1 matches 7 bases. The J segment lost 1 base and the V segment lost 6 bases, leaving 3 bases of the junction unmatched. Germline CDR1 is ENHRY and CDR2 is SYGVKD. The CDR3 spans 14 residues. The CDR3 DNA sequence: TGTGCCATCAGGGGGACAGATTCTGGAAACACCATATATTTT. Translation: CAIRGTDSGNTIYF.

CDR3: CASSPPGQGADTEAFF. Here the CDR3 DNA reads TGTGCCAGCAGTCCCCCGGGACAGGGGGCTGACACTGAAGCTTTCTTT. The chain couples TRBV28 to TRBJ1-1; 12 positions match TRBD1. V lost 5 bases and J lost 3; bases outside the gene matches: 7. The germline V gene has CDR1 MDHEN and CDR2 SYDVKM. The CDR3 is made up of 16 amino acids.

This chain joins TRBV5-1 and TRBJ2-2; D ambiguous. This CDR3 spans 17 amino acids. V lost 0 bases to trimming and J lost 0 bases, with 12 bases between them. The V gene's germline CDR1 is SGHRS and CDR2 YFSETQ. In nucleotides, the CDR3 is TGCGCCAGCAGCTTGGCCCGACTTACGCCGAACACCGGGGAGCTGTTTTTT. This sequence encodes CASSLARLTPNTGELFF. The variable domain in full, with the rest retrieved from reference TRBV5-1 and TRBJ2-2, is KAGVTQTPRYLIKTRGQQVTLSCSPISGHRSVSWYQQTPGQGLQFLFEYFSETQRNKGNFPGRFSGRQFSNSRSEMNVSTLELGDSALYLCASSLARLTPNTGELFFGEGSRLTVL.

The DNA for the CDR3 is TGTGCCAGCAGCTTCGGGACTAGCGGTTACGAGCAGTACTTC. This translates into CASSFGTSGYEQYF. J is TRBJ2-7 and V is TRBV6-6, with 11 nucleotides matching TRBD2. V shed 6 bases, J shed 4 bases, and the junction held 5 bases outside the gene matches. This CDR3 contains 14 residues. Germline CDR1 MNHNY, CDR2 SVGAGI (reference sequence).

This chain joins TRBV15 and TRBJ2-1; 9 bases agree with TRBD1. Trimming at V came to 4 bases and at J to 6 bases, leaving 4 bases not matched to a gene. The CDR3 is made up of 14 amino acids. Germline V gene data show CDR1 as LNHNV and CDR2 as YYDKDF (reference sequence). CDR3 coding DNA: TGTGCCACCAGCAACCGGGACAGGGTCAATGAGCAGTTCTTC. It encodes CATSNRDRVNEQFF.

The V call is TRBV6-5, the J call TRBJ2-7; 7 bases align to TRBD1. After removal of 10 bases from V and 2 bases from J, the junction contained 8 bases not matched to a gene. This CDR3 is built from 13 residues. CDR1 MNHEY and CDR2 SVGAGI come from the germline V gene. This chain's CDR3 is CATLDRTTYEQYF. The CDR3 DNA reads TGTGCCACCTTGGACAGGACCACCTACGAGCAGTACTTC.

The rearrangement uses TRBV9 and TRBJ2-1; 10 nucleotides match TRBD2. The CDR3 is made up of 17 amino acids. With 10 bases clipped from V and 0 bases from J, the junction kept 13 bases outside the gene matches. Germline CDR1 reads SGDLS; CDR2 reads YYNGEE. CDR3 coding DNA: TGTGCCGGTTCCGGGACTAGCGAGTTAAGCTCCTACAATGAGCAGTTCTTC. Protein: CAGSGTSELSSYNEQFF.

V is TRBV28 and J is TRBJ2-3; TRBD2 agrees at 9 bases. With V trimmed by 4 bases and J by 2 bases, 10 bases remained unmatched. The germline V gene has CDR1 MDHEN and CDR2 SYDVKM. The CDR3 extends over 17 amino acids. CDR3 sequence (DNA): TGTGCCAGCAGTTCCTCGATAGCGGGGGACTCCACAGATACGCAGTATTTT. Amino acid sequence: CASSSSIAGDSTDTQYF.

The J gene is TRBJ2-4, the V gene TRBV6-6; tentative D call: TRBD2 (5 bases). CDR3 length: 13 amino acids. In germline, CDR1 is MNHNY, CDR2 SVGAGI (reference sequence). Trimming removed 6 bases at V and 9 bases at J, with 15 bases between. CDR3 nucleotides: TGTGCCAGCAGCACTGTACCGGCGGGCATTCAGTACTTC. As protein: CASSTVPAGIQYF.

A single count supports this clone. The chain carries TRBV2 and TRBJ2-7; 9 bases are a match to TRBD1. V lost 6 bases, J lost 0 bases, and 12 bases stayed unmatched. The CDR3 has 17 amino acids. Per germline, CDR1 SNHLY and CDR2 FYNNEI. CDR3 DNA: TGTGCCAGCAGGGGACAGGGACTATCCTCCTACTCCTACGAGCAGTACTTC. This translates into CASRGQGLSSYSYEQYF. Drawing the rest from reference TRBV2 and TRBJ2-7, the complete variable domain is EPEVTQTPSHQVTQMGQEVILRCVPISNHLYFYWYRQILGQKVEFLVSFYNNEISEKSEIFDDQFSVERPDGSNFTLKIRSTKLEDSAMYFCASRGQGLSSYSYEQYFGPGTRLTVT.

V and J are TRBV30 and TRBJ2-1, with D possibly TRBD1 on 5 matching bases. The germline V gene has CDR1 GTSNPN and CDR2 SVGIG (reference sequence). V was cut by 0 bases and J by 8 bases, with 11 bases left in between. This CDR3 has 13 amino acids. CDR3 residues: CAWSVRLGDEQFF. CDR3 nucleotides: TGTGCCTGGAGTGTACGCCTAGGGGATGAGCAGTTCTTC.

In its sample, this clone was seen a few times. The chain employs TRBV4-1 and TRBJ2-3; TRBD2 matches at 10 bases. V lost 6 bases to trimming and J lost 6 bases; unmatched junction nucleotides: 9. Germline V gene data show CDR1 as MGHRA and CDR2 as YSYEKL. This CDR3 spans 15 amino acids. The CDR3 DNA follows: TGCGCCAGCAGTTCCAGCGGGGGGGCACCGGATACGCAGTATTTT. Protein product: CASSSSGGAPDTQYF.

The rearrangement uses TRBV6-5 and TRBJ1-2; D is perhaps TRBD1 (5 bases). V lost 2 bases, J lost 5 bases, and 15 bases lay in between. Germline lookup yields CDR1 MNHEY and CDR2 SVGAGI. This CDR3 is 15 amino acids long. The CDR3 DNA sequence: TGTGCCAGCAGTTACGACATTGGGGGGTGGTATGGCTACACCTTC. Its protein product is CASSYDIGGWYGYTF.

V usage is TRBV28 and J usage is TRBJ1-2, with D perhaps matching TRBD1 (5 bases). This CDR3 is built from 13 residues. The germline V and J ends were trimmed by 8 bases and 8 bases, with 18 bases remaining between them. CDR1 is MDHEN and CDR2 is SYDVKM in the germline V gene. DNA for the CDR3: TGTGCCAGCGTGGGGCAGCCTAGAGAGGGCTACACCTTC. Residues: CASVGQPREGYTF.

The V call is TRBV9, the J call TRBJ1-2; D is perhaps TRBD1 (5 bases). CDR3 length: 15 residues. V was trimmed by 0 bases and J by 8 bases, leaving 17 bases between them. Germline assignment: CDR1 SGDLS and CDR2 YYNGEE. Here the CDR3 DNA reads TGTGCCAGCAGCGTAGGGGGCGCACAGTTGGGGGGCTACACCTTC. Translated, it gives CASSVGGAQLGGYTF.

The count of this clone is one. The V call is TRBV5-6, the J call TRBJ2-2, with 12 bases that match TRBD2. V dropped 3 bases and J dropped 1; count of bases not matched to a gene: 7. Germline V lookup: CDR1 SGHDT, CDR2 YYEEEE. The CDR3 extends over 18 amino acids. The CDR3 is CASSSRTSGVMNTGELFF. The CDR3 bases are TGTGCCAGCAGCTCGAGGACTAGCGGGGTCATGAACACCGGGGAGCTGTTTTTT.